Presented here are 2 T cell receptor beta chains from one specimen sequenced in a study of T-cell reconstitution after alpha-beta-depleted transplantation in children. Unique molecular identifiers were built into the TCRbeta library. TCRdb recomputed calls from the PCR reads with MiXCR, one row per CDR3 protein. The table shows 700,000 to 950,000 distinct CDR3 sequences, with 16% occurring only once. This specimen consisted of PBMCs, mostly from graft donor cells, obtained 360 days after TCRalphabeta/CD19-depleted stem cell transplant. The receptors were gathered from a male patient between 5 and 17 years old who had a stem cell transplant for acute lymphoblastic leukemia, so the T cells may come from the graft donor.

The J gene is TRBJ1-2, the V gene TRBV15, with D perhaps matching TRBD1 (6 bases). Germline V CDR1 and CDR2: LNHNV, YYDKDF (reference sequence). The V gene lost 0 bases and the J gene lost 7 bases, with 15 bases spanning the gap. The CDR3 is made up of 15 amino acids. The CDR3 nucleotides are TGTGCCACCAGCAGAGATCAGGGGAGTATTGTTGGCTACACCTTC. This sequence encodes CATSRDQGSIVGYTF.

The chain employs TRBV27 and TRBJ1-2, with 7 positions matching TRBD1. This CDR3 spans 13 amino acids. Germline CDR1 and CDR2: MNHEY and SMNVEV (reference sequence). V dropped 6 bases and J dropped 9; count of bases not matched to a gene: 10. The CDR3 DNA reads TGTGCCAGCAGCACCAGGACAGGTTATAGCTACACCTTC. It yields the protein CASSTRTGYSYTF.